The 29 T cell receptor beta chains below all came from one sample that was sequenced in a study of siplizumab effects on memory and regulatory T cells. Libraries were prepared by immunoSEQ multiplex PCR; TCRdb keeps only in-frame clonotypes and omits some of them. The sample lists roughly 100,000 clones; about 93% were seen once. The material sequenced was Tregs sorted from blood. The receptors originated from a human donor in good health.

V and J are TRBV11-3 and TRBJ1-2, with D unresolved. Germline-derived CDR1 and CDR2 are SGHNT and YENEEA. The CDR3 is 11 amino acids. V dropped 3 bases and J dropped 5 bases, with 4 bases sitting between them. CDR3 in amino acids: CASSFGYGYTF. CDR3 DNA: TGTGCCAGCAGCTTCGGGTATGGCTACACCTTC.

This clone was detected only once. V is TRBV10-1 and J is TRBJ2-7; either TRBD1 or TRBD2 may fit D (5 bases each). Germline V gene sequence: CDR1 WNHNN, CDR2 SYGVQD (reference sequence). This CDR3 has 13 residues. Trimming left V 9 bases short and J 5 bases short, with 17 bases between. CDR3 nucleotides: TGCGCCAGACATTCCAACGGGACCCACGAGCAGTACTTC. This translates into CARHSNGTHEQYF.

The chain has TRBV6-1 and TRBJ2-7; D uncertain. This CDR3 is built from 12 residues. Looked up from germline, CDR1 is MNHNS and CDR2 is SASEGT. This CDR3 reads CGAAIGAYEQYF. CDR3 in DNA: TGTGGGGCGGCGATTGGAGCATACGAGCAGTACTTC.

The rearrangement joins TRBV10-3 to TRBJ2-7; TRBD1 might be the D (5 bases). The CDR3 extends over 15 amino acids. The V end was cut by 2 bases, the J end by 5 bases, with 16 bases between. Germline V CDR1 and CDR2: ENHRY, SYGVKD. The CDR3 here is CAISEAAGLYHEQYF. The CDR3 nucleotides are TGTGCCATCAGTGAGGCGGCAGGGTTGTACCACGAGCAGTACTTC.

The chain combines TRBV7-9 with TRBJ1-1; possible D gene TRBD1, 6 bases. This CDR3 has 15 amino acids. Looked up from germline, CDR1 is SEHNR and CDR2 is FQNEAQ (reference sequence). V lost 6 bases, J lost 2 bases, and 16 bases lay in between. CDR3 bases: TGTGCCAGCAGACCCTTCAGGGGCCCTAACACTGAAGCTTTCTTT. Its protein is CASRPFRGPNTEAFF.

The chain links TRBV27 to TRBJ2-1, with 9 nucleotides matching TRBD2. The CDR3 is 14 residues long. Germline CDR1 MNHEY, CDR2 SMNVEV (reference sequence). J gave up 4 bases and V 4 bases, and 2 bases lay outside the gene matches. CDR3: CASSYTSGYNEQFF. The CDR3 DNA follows: TGTGCCAGCAGTTATACTAGCGGGTACAATGAGCAGTTCTTC.

This sequence joins TRBV5-5 and TRBJ1-1; D remains unclear. CDR1 is SGHKS and CDR2 is YYEKEE in the germline V gene (reference sequence). The CDR3 sequence is 14 residues long. The V end was cut by 0 bases, the J end by 1 base, with 7 bases between. The CDR3 nucleotides read TGTGCCAGCAGCTTGGGACTGCGGAACACTGAAGCTTTCTTT. This translates into CASSLGLRNTEAFF.

The gene calls are TRBV18 and TRBJ1-1, with a weak D call TRBD1 (6 bases). The germline V gene has CDR1 KGHSH and CDR2 LQKENI. V lost 2 bases and J 1 base, leaving 14 bases between the germline ends. This CDR3 has 16 amino acids. CDR3 nucleotides: TGTGCCAGCTCACCAGTTGGGGGCCCGGGGAACACTGAAGCTTTCTTT. Encoded protein: CASSPVGGPGNTEAFF.

This rearrangement joins TRBV7-2 to TRBJ2-2; 8 bases are shared with TRBD1. The CDR3 length is 14 residues. The V gene end was trimmed by 10 bases and the J gene end by 1 base; junction bases not matched to a gene: 5. Germline lookup yields CDR1 SGHTA and CDR2 FQGNSA. CDR3 coding DNA: TGTGCCACCCCAGGGGGCAAGAACACCGGGGAGCTGTTTTTT. It translates to CATPGGKNTGELFF.

The V and J genes are TRBV19 and TRBJ1-2; D is perhaps TRBD1 (5 bases). This CDR3 has 13 amino acids. The ends were cut back, 9 bases at V and 3 bases at J, with 14 bases in the middle. Germline CDR1 is LNHDA and CDR2 is SQIVND (reference sequence). The CDR3 region has the DNA TGTGCCAGCTTGGTGGGGCATGACTATGGCTACACCTTC. This gives the protein CASLVGHDYGYTF.

The J gene is TRBJ2-2, the V gene TRBV19, with 11 nucleotides matching TRBD1. Per the germline V gene, CDR1 is LNHDA and CDR2 is SQIVND (reference sequence). With 3 bases clipped from V and 3 bases from J, the junction kept 3 bases outside the gene matches. The CDR3 contains 16 residues. In DNA form, the CDR3 reads TGTGCCAGTAGTATCGGACAGGGGGCCTACACCGGGGAGCTGTTTTTT. It encodes CASSIGQGAYTGELFF.

The count of this clone is one. The chain links TRBV5-8 to TRBJ1-1; D is ambiguous. V lost 3 bases and J lost 1, with 22 bases in between. The CDR3 extends over 18 amino acids. Germline-derived CDR1 and CDR2 are SGHTS and YDEGEE. In DNA form, the CDR3 reads TGTGCCAGCAGCTGGCCCTTTAGGACGGCTAGAAGGAACACTGAAGCTTTCTTT. Translation: CASSWPFRTARRNTEAFF.

On this clone itself: At one of its ends the junction is not consistent with the germline gene, which may arise from a read error. This chain links TRBV14 with TRBJ2-3, with a possible D match to TRBD2 (7 bases). CDR1 is SGHDN, CDR2 FVKESK, per germline. This CDR3 has 12 residues. As DNA, the CDR3 is TGTGCCAGCAGTCAAGGGGGGGTTACGCAGTATTTT. It specifies CASSQGGVTQYF. Combining the CDR3 with reference TRBV14 and TRBJ2-3 gives the whole variable domain EAGVTQFPSHSVIEKGQTVTLRCDPISGHDNLYWYRRVMGKEIKFLLHFVKESKQDESGMPNNRFLAERTGGTYSTLKVQPAELEDSGVYFCASSQGGVTQYFGPGTRLTVL.

V usage is TRBV5-1 and J usage is TRBJ1-1; possible D gene TRBD1, 5 bases. V was shortened by 0 bases and J by 0 bases, with 15 bases between the two germline ends. Germline CDR1 SGHRS, CDR2 YFSETQ. The CDR3 spans 17 residues. Here the CDR3 DNA reads TGCGCCAGCAGCTTGGCCGCAGGGACCACGGTGAACACTGAAGCTTTCTTT. Its translation is CASSLAAGTTVNTEAFF. Full variable domain (missing parts from reference TRBV5-1 and TRBJ1-1): KAGVTQTPRYLIKTRGQQVTLSCSPISGHRSVSWYQQTPGQGLQFLFEYFSETQRNKGNFPGRFSGRQFSNSRSEMNVSTLELGDSALYLCASSLAAGTTVNTEAFFGQGTRLTVV.

V and J are TRBV4-3 and TRBJ2-1; no clear D. Germline V gene data show CDR1 as LGHNA and CDR2 as YSLEER. Between the trimmed V and J ends, which lost 1 base and 5 bases, there was a span of 6 bases. The CDR3 is 13 amino acids. The CDR3 loop is CASSQAINNEQFF. The CDR3 DNA is TGCGCCAGCAGCCAAGCTATCAACAATGAGCAGTTCTTC.

This rearrangement joins TRBV25-1 to TRBJ1-3; D gene unclear. V gave up 1 base and J gave up 4 bases, with 11 bases separating them. The germline V gene encodes CDR1 MGHDK and CDR2 SYGVNS. This CDR3 contains 15 residues. Here the CDR3 reads CASSESTLYGNTIYF. The CDR3, as DNA: TGTGCCAGCAGTGAATCTACCCTATACGGAAACACCATATATTTT.

This chain joins TRBV6-5 and TRBJ1-1; TRBD1 matches at 8 bases. This CDR3 spans 13 amino acids. V shed 4 bases, J shed 7 bases, and the junction held 5 bases outside the gene matches. Germline V gene sequence: CDR1 MNHEY, CDR2 SVGAGI. DNA of the CDR3: TGTGCCAGCAGTTTGACAGGGGTGGGTGAAGCTTTCTTT. Translating gives CASSLTGVGEAFF.

The rearrangement joins TRBV27 to TRBJ1-5; tentative D call: TRBD1 (6 bases). This CDR3 spans 14 amino acids. The germline V gene encodes CDR1 MNHEY and CDR2 SMNVEV (reference sequence). V dropped 8 bases and J dropped 4 bases, with 15 bases sitting between them. CDR3 loop: CASRTQGGNQPQHF. In DNA form, the CDR3 reads TGTGCCAGCCGCACACAGGGTGGAAATCAGCCCCAGCATTTT.

CDR3 coding DNA: TGTGCCAACTCTACCGATGGGAATGAGCAGTTCTTC. It yields the protein CANSTDGNEQFF. The chain employs TRBV2 and TRBJ2-1; D gene unclear. Trimming stripped 10 bases from V and 7 bases from J, with 14 bases between. Per the germline V gene, CDR1 is SNHLY and CDR2 is FYNNEI. The CDR3 has 12 amino acids.

The genes are TRBV7-9 and TRBJ2-5; unclear D gene. The germline gives CDR1 SEHNR, CDR2 FQNEAQ (reference sequence). The CDR3 spans 11 residues. Trimming removed 8 bases at V and 4 bases at J, with 8 bases between. CDR3 sequence (DNA): TGTGCCAGCCAAGGCGGAGAGACCCAGTACTTC. Translated, it gives CASQGGETQYF.

This chain uses TRBV19 with TRBJ2-7, with D maybe TRBD2 (7 bases). V dropped 3 bases and J dropped 3 bases, with 12 bases sitting between them. There are 14 residues in the CDR3. Germline assignment: CDR1 LNHDA and CDR2 SQIVND (reference sequence). The CDR3 DNA sequence: TGTGCCAGTAGTATCAATAGGGGGGGCTACGAGCAGTACTTC. This encodes CASSINRGGYEQYF.

This clone is a singleton in its sample. The chain employs TRBV5-1 and TRBJ1-1; tentative D call: TRBD1 (5 bases). The CDR3 runs to 13 residues. Germline V gene lookup returns CDR1 SGHRS and CDR2 YFSETQ. With 0 bases removed from V and 8 bases from J, the gap between germline ends came to 11 bases. CDR3 nucleotide sequence: TGCGCCAGCAGCTTGGCCGGGAGACAGGAAGCTTTCTTT. This sequence encodes CASSLAGRQEAFF.

The rearrangement joins TRBV5-1 to TRBJ1-2, with D possibly being TRBD1 (6 bases). The length of the CDR3 is 13 residues. Germline V gives CDR1 SGHRS, CDR2 YFSETQ. The germline V and J ends were trimmed by 0 bases and 6 bases, with 9 bases remaining between them. DNA for the CDR3: TGCGCCAGCAGCTTGGGAAAGGGGGATGGCTACACCTTC. The encoded protein is CASSLGKGDGYTF.

Of note for this clone: Other DNA sequences in the sample encode the same CDR3. The gene calls are TRBV7-9 and TRBJ1-1; the D is unclear. The CDR3 runs 13 residues. The V end was cut by 5 bases, the J end by 3 bases, with 10 bases between. CDR1 and CDR2 from the germline V gene are SEHNR and FQNEAQ (reference sequence). This CDR3 is CASSRGLDTEAFF. In nucleotides, the CDR3 is TGTGCCAGCAGCCGTGGATTGGACACTGAAGCTTTCTTT.

The rearrangement joins TRBV7-2 to TRBJ2-7; no clear D. Germline V lookup: CDR1 SGHTA, CDR2 FQGNSA. CDR3 length equals 12 residues. Trimming shortened V by 2 bases and J by 4 bases, and 6 bases separated the two germline ends. The CDR3 DNA reads as TGTGCCAGCAGCTTATTGGGATACGAGCAGTACTTC. Encoded protein: CASSLLGYEQYF.

The V gene is TRBV10-3, the J gene TRBJ1-1; 9 bases line up with TRBD1. The CDR3 consists of 12 residues. The germline V gene encodes CDR1 ENHRY and CDR2 SYGVKD. V lost 7 bases to trimming and J lost 5 bases; unmatched junction nucleotides: 2. The CDR3 region has the DNA TGTGCCATCACAGGACAGGGGACTGAAGCTTTCTTT. Amino acids: CAITGQGTEAFF.

The chain joins TRBV5-4 to TRBJ1-1; D remains unclear. The CDR3 sequence is 15 residues long. Germline values: CDR1 SGHNT, CDR2 YYREEE (reference sequence). The V end lost 1 base, the J end lost 4 bases, and 14 bases lay between the germline ends. The chain's CDR3 is CASSLRMGVFTEAFF. Here the CDR3 DNA reads TGTGCCAGCAGCTTGCGCATGGGAGTGTTCACTGAAGCTTTCTTT.

The CDR3 sequence is CASRSLYQETQYF. CDR3 DNA sequence: TGCGCCAGCAGGTCCTTGTACCAAGAGACCCAGTACTTC. The chain combines TRBV5-1 with TRBJ2-5, with D uncertain. With 5 bases removed from V and 0 bases from J, the gap between germline ends came to 8 bases. Germline CDR1 reads SGHRS; CDR2 reads YFSETQ. The CDR3 covers 13 residues.

The chain joins TRBV29-1 to TRBJ2-7; D gene unclear. Trimming stripped 7 bases from V and 3 bases from J, with 19 bases between. The CDR3 extends over 14 amino acids. The germline CDR1 and CDR2 sequences are SQVTM and ANQGSEA. DNA of the CDR3: TGCAGCGCCAAAAGAGACGGAGTTGTCTACGAGCAGTACTTC. Amino acid sequence: CSAKRDGVVYEQYF.